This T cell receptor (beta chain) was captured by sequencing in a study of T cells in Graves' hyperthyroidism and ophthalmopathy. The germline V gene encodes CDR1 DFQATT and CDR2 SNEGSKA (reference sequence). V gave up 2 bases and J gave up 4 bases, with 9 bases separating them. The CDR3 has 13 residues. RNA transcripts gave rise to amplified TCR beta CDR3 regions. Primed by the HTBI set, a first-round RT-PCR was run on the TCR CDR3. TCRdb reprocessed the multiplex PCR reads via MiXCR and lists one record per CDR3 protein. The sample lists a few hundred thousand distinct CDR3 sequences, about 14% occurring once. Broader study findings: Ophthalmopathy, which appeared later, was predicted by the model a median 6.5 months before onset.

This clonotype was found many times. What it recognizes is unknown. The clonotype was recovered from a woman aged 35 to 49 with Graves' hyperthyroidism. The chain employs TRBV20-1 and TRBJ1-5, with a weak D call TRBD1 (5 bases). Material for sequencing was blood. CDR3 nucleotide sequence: TGCAGTGCTAGAACAGGAGGGAATCAGCCCCAGCATTTT. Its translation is CSARTGGNQPQHF.